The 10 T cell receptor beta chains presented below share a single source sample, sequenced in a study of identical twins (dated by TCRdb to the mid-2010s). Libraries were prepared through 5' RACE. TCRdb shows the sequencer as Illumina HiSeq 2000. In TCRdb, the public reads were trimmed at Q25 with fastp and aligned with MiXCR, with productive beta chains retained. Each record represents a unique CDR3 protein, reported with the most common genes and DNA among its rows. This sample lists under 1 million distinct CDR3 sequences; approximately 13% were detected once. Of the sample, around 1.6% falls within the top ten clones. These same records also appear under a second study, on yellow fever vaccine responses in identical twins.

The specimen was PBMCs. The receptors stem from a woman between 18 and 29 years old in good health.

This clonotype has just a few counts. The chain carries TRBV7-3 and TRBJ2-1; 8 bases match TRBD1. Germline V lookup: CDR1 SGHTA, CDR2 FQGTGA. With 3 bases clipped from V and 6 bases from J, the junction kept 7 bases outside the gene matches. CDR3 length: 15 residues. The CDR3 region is CASSLTGAILNEQFF. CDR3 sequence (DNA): TGTGCCAGCAGCTTGACAGGGGCCATTCTCAATGAGCAGTTCTTC.

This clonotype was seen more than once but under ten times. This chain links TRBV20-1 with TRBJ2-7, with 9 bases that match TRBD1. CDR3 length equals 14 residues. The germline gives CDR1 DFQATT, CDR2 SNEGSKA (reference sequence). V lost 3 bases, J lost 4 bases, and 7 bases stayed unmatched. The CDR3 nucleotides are TGCAGTGCTAGTTACGGGACAGGGAAGTACGAGCAGTACTTC. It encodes CSASYGTGKYEQYF.

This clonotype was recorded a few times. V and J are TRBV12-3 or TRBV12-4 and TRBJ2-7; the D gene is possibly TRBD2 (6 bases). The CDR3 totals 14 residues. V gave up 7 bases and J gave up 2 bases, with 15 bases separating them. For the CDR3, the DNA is TGTGCCAGCACCACCTGGGGACTTCCCTACGAGCAGTACTTC. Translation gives CASTTWGLPYEQYF.

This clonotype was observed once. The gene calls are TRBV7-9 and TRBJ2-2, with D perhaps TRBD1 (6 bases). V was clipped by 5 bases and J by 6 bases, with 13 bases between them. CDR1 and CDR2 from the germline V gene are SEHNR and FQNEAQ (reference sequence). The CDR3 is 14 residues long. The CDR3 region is CASSARQVAGELFF. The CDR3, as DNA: TGTGCCAGCAGCGCAAGACAGGTGGCCGGGGAGCTGTTTTTT.

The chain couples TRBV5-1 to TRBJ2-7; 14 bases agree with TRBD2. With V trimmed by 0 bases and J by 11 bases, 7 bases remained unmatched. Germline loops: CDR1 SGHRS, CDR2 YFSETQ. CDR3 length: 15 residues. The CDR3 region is CASSLDRLAGGPKYF. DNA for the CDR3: TGCGCCAGCAGCTTGGATAGACTAGCGGGAGGGCCGAAGTACTTC.

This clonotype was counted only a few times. This CDR3 reads CASSLWSRVVYEQFF. As DNA, the CDR3 is TGTGCCAGCAGCCTCTGGAGCAGGGTGGTTTATGAGCAGTTCTTC. V gene TRBV5-6 combines with J gene TRBJ2-1; TRBD1 is a possible D gene (5 bases). The germline V and J ends were trimmed by 4 bases and 8 bases, with 19 bases remaining between them. The CDR3 has 15 amino acids. The germline gives CDR1 SGHDT, CDR2 YYEEEE.

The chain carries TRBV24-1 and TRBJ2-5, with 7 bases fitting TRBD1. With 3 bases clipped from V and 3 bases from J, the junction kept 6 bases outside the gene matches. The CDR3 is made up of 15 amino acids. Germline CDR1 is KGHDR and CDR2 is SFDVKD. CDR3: CATSDPTGVKETQYF. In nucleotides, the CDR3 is TGTGCCACCAGTGATCCTACAGGGGTGAAAGAGACCCAGTACTTC.

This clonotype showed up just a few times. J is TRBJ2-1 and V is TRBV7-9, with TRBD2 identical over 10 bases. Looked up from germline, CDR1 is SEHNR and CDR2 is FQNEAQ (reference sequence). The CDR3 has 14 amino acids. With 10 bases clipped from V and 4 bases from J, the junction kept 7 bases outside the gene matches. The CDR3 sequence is CATTGLAVYNEQFF. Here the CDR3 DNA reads TGTGCCACCACAGGACTAGCGGTGTACAATGAGCAGTTCTTC.

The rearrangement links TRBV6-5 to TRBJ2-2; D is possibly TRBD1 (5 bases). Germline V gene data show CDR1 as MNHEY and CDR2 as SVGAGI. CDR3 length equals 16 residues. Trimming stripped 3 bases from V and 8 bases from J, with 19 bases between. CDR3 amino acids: CASSYTPPNRFGELFF. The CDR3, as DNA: TGTGCCAGCAGTTATACCCCCCCAAACAGGTTTGGGGAGCTGTTTTTT.

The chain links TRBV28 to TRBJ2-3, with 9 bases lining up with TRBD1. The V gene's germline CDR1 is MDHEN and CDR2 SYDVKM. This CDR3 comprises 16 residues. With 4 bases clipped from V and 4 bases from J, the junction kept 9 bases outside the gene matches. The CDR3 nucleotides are TGTGCCAGCAGTTACTCCTGGGACAGGGTATCAGATACGCAGTATTTT. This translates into CASSYSWDRVSDTQYF. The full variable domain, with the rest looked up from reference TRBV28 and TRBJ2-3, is DVKVTQSSRYLVKRTGEKVFLECVQDMDHENMFWYRQDPGLGLRLIYFSYDVKMKEKGDIPEGYSVSREKKERFSLILESASTNQTSMYLCASSYSWDRVSDTQYFGPGTRLTVL.